This T cell receptor (beta chain) was observed in a study of cytomegalovirus exposure and HLA in healthy donors. Study conclusions and caveats: About 87% or about 30% of the time was how often most TCR beta V segments were productive, according to an earlier analysis. Using a false discovery rate of 0.05, a later analysis showed that 15,000 to 20,000 TCR beta sequences were associated with HLA alleles. Reportedly, HLA-A and HLA-B alleles of most subjects were accurately predicted from TCR beta. Near-uniform donor sequencing depth was presumed by presence/absence analyses.

This PCR relied on a set of 60 Vbeta primers and 13 Jbeta primers. Assay used: immunoSEQ multiplex PCR; TCRdb lists only in-frame clones, some missing. The table lists a few hundred thousand clones, almost 80% of them singletons. Germline V CDR1 and CDR2: SGHTA, FQGNSA. Losses at the gene ends were 5 bases for V and 8 bases for J; bases not matched to a gene: 15. This CDR3 contains 17 residues. About this clone: The target antigen is unknown.

The V call is TRBV7-2, the J call TRBJ1-2; 12 bases are a match to TRBD1. Input material: PBMCs. The sequence came from a man younger than 35 in good health and CMV-seronegative. CDR3 DNA: TGTGCCAGCAGCGCTTACCTCTCGGGACAGGGGGCTAGGGGCTACACCTTC. Protein product: CASSAYLSGQGARGYTF.